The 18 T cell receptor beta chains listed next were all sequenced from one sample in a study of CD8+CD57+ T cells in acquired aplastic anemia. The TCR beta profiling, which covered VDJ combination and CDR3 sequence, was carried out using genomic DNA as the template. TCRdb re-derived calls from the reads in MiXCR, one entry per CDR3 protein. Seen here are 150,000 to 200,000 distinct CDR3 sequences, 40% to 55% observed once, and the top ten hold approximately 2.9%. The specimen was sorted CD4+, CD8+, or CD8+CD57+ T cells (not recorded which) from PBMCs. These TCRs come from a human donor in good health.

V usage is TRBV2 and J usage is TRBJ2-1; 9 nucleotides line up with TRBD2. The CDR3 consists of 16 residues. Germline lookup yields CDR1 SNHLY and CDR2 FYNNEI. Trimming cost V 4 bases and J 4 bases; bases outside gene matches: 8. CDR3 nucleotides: TGTGCCAGCAGTGCTAGTCGGCTAGCGGGGTACAATGAGCAGTTCTTC. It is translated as CASSASRLAGYNEQFF.

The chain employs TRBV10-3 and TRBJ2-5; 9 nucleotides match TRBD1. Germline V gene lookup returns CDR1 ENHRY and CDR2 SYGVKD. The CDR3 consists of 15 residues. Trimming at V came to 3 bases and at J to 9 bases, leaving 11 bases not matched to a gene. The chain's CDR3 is CAISEGTGIWGAQYF. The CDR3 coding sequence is TGTGCCATCAGTGAAGGGACAGGGATTTGGGGGGCCCAGTACTTC.

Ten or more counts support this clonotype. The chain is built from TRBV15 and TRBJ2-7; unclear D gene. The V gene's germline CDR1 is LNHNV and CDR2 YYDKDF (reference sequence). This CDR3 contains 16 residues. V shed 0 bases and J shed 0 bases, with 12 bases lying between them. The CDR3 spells CATSRDPRASSYEQYF. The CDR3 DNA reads TGTGCCACCAGCAGAGATCCCCGGGCGAGCTCCTACGAGCAGTACTTC.

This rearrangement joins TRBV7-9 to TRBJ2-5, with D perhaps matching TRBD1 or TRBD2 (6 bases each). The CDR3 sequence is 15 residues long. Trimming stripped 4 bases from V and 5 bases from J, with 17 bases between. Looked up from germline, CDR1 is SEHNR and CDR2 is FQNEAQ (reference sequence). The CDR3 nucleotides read TGTGCCAGCAGCTCGGGGGCAGGTGTCAGGGAGACCCAGTACTTC. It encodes CASSSGAGVRETQYF.

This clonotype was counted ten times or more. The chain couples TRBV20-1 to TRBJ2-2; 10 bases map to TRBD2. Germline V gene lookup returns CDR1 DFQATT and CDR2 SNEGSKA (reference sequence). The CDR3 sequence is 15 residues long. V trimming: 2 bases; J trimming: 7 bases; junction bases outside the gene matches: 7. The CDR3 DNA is TGCAGTGCTAGACAGGCTAGCGGGAGTATCGGGGAGCTGTTTTTT. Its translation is CSARQASGSIGELFF.

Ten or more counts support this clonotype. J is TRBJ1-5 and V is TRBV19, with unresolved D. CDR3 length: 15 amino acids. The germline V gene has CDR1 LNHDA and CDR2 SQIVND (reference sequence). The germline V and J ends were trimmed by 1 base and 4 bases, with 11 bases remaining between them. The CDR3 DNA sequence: TGTGCCAGTAGTATAGGGAGTGGCCGAAATCAGCCCCAGCATTTT. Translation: CASSIGSGRNQPQHF. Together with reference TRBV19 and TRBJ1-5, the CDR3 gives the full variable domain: DGGITQSPKYLFRKEGQNVTLSCEQNLNHDAMYWYRQDPGQGLRLIYYSQIVNDFQKGDIAEGYSVSREKKESFPLTVTSAQKNPTAFYLCASSIGSGRNQPQHFGDGTRLSIL.

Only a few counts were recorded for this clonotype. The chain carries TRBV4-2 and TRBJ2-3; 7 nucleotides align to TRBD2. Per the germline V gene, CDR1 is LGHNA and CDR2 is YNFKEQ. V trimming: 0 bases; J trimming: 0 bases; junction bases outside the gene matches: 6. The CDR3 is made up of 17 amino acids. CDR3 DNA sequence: TGTGCCAGCAGCCAAGATTTGCTCGGGGGGAGCACAGATACGCAGTATTTT. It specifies CASSQDLLGGSTDTQYF.

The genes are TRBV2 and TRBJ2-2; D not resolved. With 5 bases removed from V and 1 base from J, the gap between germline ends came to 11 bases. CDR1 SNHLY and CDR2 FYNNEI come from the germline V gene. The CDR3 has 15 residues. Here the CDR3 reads CASSQTPENTGELFF. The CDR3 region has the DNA TGTGCCAGCAGTCAGACCCCCGAGAACACCGGGGAGCTGTTTTTT.

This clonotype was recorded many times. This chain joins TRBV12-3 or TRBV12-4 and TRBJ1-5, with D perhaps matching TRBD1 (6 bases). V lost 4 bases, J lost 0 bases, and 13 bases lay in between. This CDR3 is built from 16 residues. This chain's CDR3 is CASSSRGAGSNQPQHF. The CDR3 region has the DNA TGTGCCAGCAGTTCACGGGGGGCGGGTAGCAATCAGCCCCAGCATTTT.

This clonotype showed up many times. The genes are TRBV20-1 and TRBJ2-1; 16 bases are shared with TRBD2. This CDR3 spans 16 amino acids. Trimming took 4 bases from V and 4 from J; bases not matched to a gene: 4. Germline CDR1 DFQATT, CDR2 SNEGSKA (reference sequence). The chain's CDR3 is CSATSGLAGGYNEQFF. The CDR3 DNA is TGCAGTGCTACCTCGGGACTAGCGGGAGGGTACAATGAGCAGTTCTTC.

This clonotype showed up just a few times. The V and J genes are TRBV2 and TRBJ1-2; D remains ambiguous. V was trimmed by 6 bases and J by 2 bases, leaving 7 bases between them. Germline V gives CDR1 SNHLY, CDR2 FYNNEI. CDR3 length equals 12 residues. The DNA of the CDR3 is TGTGCCAGCAGGGACGGAAACTATGGCTACACCTTC. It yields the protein CASRDGNYGYTF.

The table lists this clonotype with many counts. The CDR3 region has the DNA TGCGCCAGCAGCTTGGCAGGGGGCGTTTCCTACGAGCAGTACTTC. This codes for CASSLAGGVSYEQYF. The chain joins TRBV5-1 to TRBJ2-7; 8 bases map to TRBD1. Germline-derived CDR1 and CDR2 are SGHRS and YFSETQ. The J segment lost 1 base and the V segment lost 0 bases, leaving 3 bases of the junction unmatched. The CDR3 consists of 15 residues. The variable domain in full, with the rest retrieved from reference TRBV5-1 and TRBJ2-7, is KAGVTQTPRYLIKTRGQQVTLSCSPISGHRSVSWYQQTPGQGLQFLFEYFSETQRNKGNFPGRFSGRQFSNSRSEMNVSTLELGDSALYLCASSLAGGVSYEQYFGPGTRLTVT.

CDR3 region: CATSTRTTGVGYTF. Written as DNA, the CDR3 is TGTGCCACCAGCACAAGGACAACAGGGGTAGGCTACACCTTC. J is TRBJ1-2 and V is TRBV15; 7 bases agree with TRBD1. CDR1 is LNHNV, CDR2 YYDKDF, per germline (reference sequence). This CDR3 is built from 14 residues. The trim removed 4 bases at V and 8 bases at J, leaving 10 bases unmatched.

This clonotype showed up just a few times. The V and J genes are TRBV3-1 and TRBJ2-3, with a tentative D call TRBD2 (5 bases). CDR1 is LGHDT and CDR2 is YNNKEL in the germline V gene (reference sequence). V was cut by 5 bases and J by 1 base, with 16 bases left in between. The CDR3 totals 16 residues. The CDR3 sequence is CASSYRRGVGTDTQYF. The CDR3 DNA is TGTGCCAGCAGCTATCGCCGGGGTGTAGGCACAGATACGCAGTATTTT.

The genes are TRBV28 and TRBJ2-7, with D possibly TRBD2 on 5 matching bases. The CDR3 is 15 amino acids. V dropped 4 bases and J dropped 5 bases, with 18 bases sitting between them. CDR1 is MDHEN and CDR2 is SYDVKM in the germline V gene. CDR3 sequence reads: CASSSSRAPRDEQYF. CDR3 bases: TGTGCCAGCAGTTCAAGCCGGGCCCCGCGGGACGAGCAGTACTTC.

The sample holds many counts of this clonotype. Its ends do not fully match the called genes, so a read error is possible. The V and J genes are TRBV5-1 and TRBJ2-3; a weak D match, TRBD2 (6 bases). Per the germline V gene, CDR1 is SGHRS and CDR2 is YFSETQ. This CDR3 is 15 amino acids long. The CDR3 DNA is TGCGCCAGCACCTTGGAAGGGAGGAGGACAGATACGCAGTATTTT. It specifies CASTLEGRRTDTQYF.

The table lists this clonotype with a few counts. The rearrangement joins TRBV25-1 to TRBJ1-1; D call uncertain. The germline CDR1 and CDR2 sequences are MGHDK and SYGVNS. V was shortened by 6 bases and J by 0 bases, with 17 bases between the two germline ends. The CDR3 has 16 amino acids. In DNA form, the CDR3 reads TGTGCCAGCAGCTTGGTCTGGCCGGAGATGAACACTGAAGCTTTCTTT. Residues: CASSLVWPEMNTEAFF.

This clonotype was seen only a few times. The CDR3 sequence: CASSLGRAPNTNEQFF. The CDR3 nucleotides are TGTGCCAGCAGTTTGGGGCGGGCCCCAAACACCAATGAGCAGTTCTTC. V is TRBV6-2 or TRBV6-3 and J is TRBJ2-1; the D gene could be TRBD1 or TRBD2 (5 bases each). The CDR3 length is 16 residues. The germline gives CDR1 MNHEY, CDR2 SVGEGT. Trimming took 4 bases from V and 6 from J, leaving 19 bases between them.